Below are 8 T cell receptor beta chains sequenced from a single sample in a study of blood T cell repertoires in COVID-19. This table comes from immunoSEQ multiplex PCR, and its TCRdb copy is limited to in-frame clones, with some not included. The table has a few hundred thousand clones, 70% to 90% seen once. Sequencing was done on a sample of PBMCs or T cells enriched from blood (not recorded which). The receptors here all came from a young woman who had recovered from COVID-19.

The chain has TRBV6-1 and TRBJ1-5; D uncertain. The CDR3 is made up of 15 amino acids. Trimming left V 2 bases short and J 6 bases short, with 14 bases between. Looked up from germline, CDR1 is MNHNS and CDR2 is SASEGT. The CDR3, as DNA: TGTGCCAGCAGTGAAAATTGGGCCGAGGGTCAGCCCCAGCATTTT. Its protein product is CASSENWAEGQPQHF.

V usage is TRBV19 and J usage is TRBJ2-5, with 7 positions matching TRBD2. The V gene end was trimmed by 5 bases and the J gene end by 3 bases; junction bases not matched to a gene: 6. The CDR3 is 14 amino acids. Germline CDR1 reads LNHDA; CDR2 reads SQIVND (reference sequence). The CDR3 coding sequence is TGTGCCAGTAGTCCCTTCGCGGGGGAAGAGACCCAGTACTTC. This translates into CASSPFAGEETQYF.

The rearrangement links TRBV4-1 to TRBJ2-4, with D hard to call. The CDR3 has 16 amino acids. V dropped 0 bases and J dropped 0 bases, with 9 bases sitting between them. CDR1 is MGHRA and CDR2 is YSYEKL in the germline V gene. In DNA form, the CDR3 reads TGCGCCAGCAGCCAAGATTGGCCGATAGCCAAAAACATTCAGTACTTC. This encodes CASSQDWPIAKNIQYF.

This chain uses TRBV3-1 (or the pseudogene TRBV3-2) with TRBJ2-3; D call uncertain. This CDR3 region has 13 residues. V was shortened by 4 bases and J by 4 bases, with 9 bases between the two germline ends. CDR1 and CDR2 from the germline V gene are LGHDT and YNNKEL (reference sequence). This chain's CDR3 is CASSPFTADTQYF. CDR3 nucleotide sequence: TGTGCCAGCAGCCCCTTTACAGCAGATACGCAGTATTTT.

The chain has TRBV11-1 and TRBJ2-7; the D gene is possibly TRBD1 (5 bases). This CDR3 has 15 residues. V was shortened by 1 base and J by 3 bases, with 13 bases between the two germline ends. Germline V gene sequence: CDR1 SGHAT, CDR2 FQDESV (reference sequence). The CDR3 sequence is CASSLGQGRIYEQYF. The CDR3 nucleotides are TGTGCCAGCAGCTTAGGCCAGGGTCGCATCTACGAGCAGTACTTC.

The chain employs TRBV28 and TRBJ1-1, with a weak D call TRBD1 (5 bases). The CDR3 is 12 residues long. V was shortened by 6 bases and J by 7 bases, with 12 bases between the two germline ends. The V gene's germline CDR1 is MDHEN and CDR2 SYDVKM. The CDR3 protein is CASRRPGLEAFF. CDR3 sequence (DNA): TGTGCCAGCAGAAGACCGGGACTTGAAGCTTTCTTT.

The chain is built from TRBV7-9 and TRBJ2-5, with 11 bases matching TRBD1. Germline CDR1 is SEHNR and CDR2 is FQNEAQ (reference sequence). Trimming at V came to 5 bases and at J to 5 bases, leaving 10 bases not matched to a gene. This CDR3 region has 16 residues. In DNA form, the CDR3 reads TGTGCCAGCAGCGATGGACAGGGGGCGTTAGTGGAGACCCAGTACTTC. This translates into CASSDGQGALVETQYF.

The chain recombines TRBV7-2 with TRBJ2-7; D may be TRBD2 (5 bases). V was clipped by 1 base and J by 5 bases, with 9 bases between them. CDR3 length: 13 amino acids. Germline V lookup: CDR1 SGHTA, CDR2 FQGNSA. For the CDR3, the DNA is TGTGCCAGCAGCTTAGGCCCGGGGAACGAGCAGTACTTC. It yields the protein CASSLGPGNEQYF.